The 16 T cell receptor beta chains given below trace back to one sample, sequenced in a study of cytomegalovirus exposure and HLA in healthy donors (dated by TCRdb to 2015 to 2018). Receptor amplification or capture employed the immunoSEQ multiplex PCR assay. For the multiplex PCR, a mixture combining 60 forward primers for TCR Vbeta segments and 13 reverse primers for TCR Jbeta segments was used. In TCRdb, the immuneACCESS table is reduced to in-frame sequences with V and J assigned. These tables do not hold every clone; where another copy was compared, an unresolved V gene accounts for under half, and the others remain unexplained. The sample table records about 130,000 clones; 83% of these occur just once. The ten largest clones represent 20% of the sample. Sequencing used PBMCs. All receptors derive from a man aged 18 to 30 in good health and CMV-seropositive.

Here the CDR3 reads CASRTTLNYGYTF. The CDR3 DNA is TGTGCCAGTAGGACTACACTTAACTATGGCTACACCTTC. V is TRBV19 and J is TRBJ1-2; no definite D call. Germline V gene data show CDR1 as LNHDA and CDR2 as SQIVND (reference sequence). V was pared by 6 bases and J by 1 base, with 9 bases between. The CDR3 covers 13 residues.

The rearrangement joins TRBV12-5 to TRBJ1-1, with D possibly being TRBD1 (5 bases). The V end was cut by 0 bases, the J end by 0 bases, with 20 bases between. CDR3 size: 19 residues. Germline CDR1 LGHNT, CDR2 FRNRAP. The CDR3 region has the DNA TGTGCTAGTGGTTTGGTAACCCAGGCCCAGCCGACAGTGAACACTGAAGCTTTCTTT. It encodes CASGLVTQAQPTVNTEAFF.

This sequence joins TRBV6-1 and TRBJ2-2; D is possibly TRBD1 (6 bases). V lost 6 bases to trimming and J lost 4 bases, with 12 bases between them. Per germline, CDR1 MNHNS and CDR2 SASEGT. The CDR3 covers 14 residues. The CDR3 protein is CASSQGPSTGELFF. CDR3 coding DNA: TGTGCCAGCAGCCAGGGGCCGAGCACCGGGGAGCTGTTTTTT.

J is TRBJ2-3 and V is TRBV2; 9 bases align to TRBD2. V shed 8 bases, J shed 0 bases, and the junction held 6 bases outside the gene matches. The CDR3 is 15 amino acids. Germline values: CDR1 SNHLY, CDR2 FYNNEI. The CDR3 sequence: CASRSGGQSTDTQYF. The DNA of the CDR3 is TGTGCCAGCCGTAGCGGGGGCCAGAGCACAGATACGCAGTATTTT.

This chain links TRBV2 with TRBJ2-5, with 7 bases aligning to TRBD1. The J call may be faulty, since TRBJ2-7 better matches the DNA end. Germline-derived CDR1 and CDR2 are SNHLY and FYNNEI. The CDR3 extends over 16 amino acids. CDR3 region: CASSYALTGQTYEQYF. The CDR3 region has the DNA TGTGCCAGCAGTTATGCGCTGACAGGGCAAACCTACGAGCAGTACTTC.

This CDR3 reads CASSFPAGGTYEQYF. CDR3 DNA: TGTGCCAGCAGCTTCCCAGCGGGGGGAACCTACGAGCAGTACTTC. The rearrangement joins TRBV13 to TRBJ2-7; 9 positions match TRBD2. The CDR3 has 15 amino acids. The J segment lost 2 bases and the V segment lost 3 bases, leaving 5 bases of the junction unmatched. CDR1 is PRHDT, CDR2 FYEKMQ, per germline (reference sequence).

The V gene is TRBV9, the J gene TRBJ2-6, with 8 bases matching TRBD1. This CDR3 comprises 19 residues. The germline gives CDR1 SGDLS, CDR2 YYNGEE. After removal of 4 bases from V and 0 bases from J, the junction contained 12 bases not matched to a gene. The CDR3, as DNA: TGTGCCAGCAGCACCCGGACAGGGTTCGACCACTCTGGGGCCAACGTCCTGACTTTC. This codes for CASSTRTGFDHSGANVLTF. The whole variable domain, filled in from reference TRBV9 and TRBJ2-6, reads DSGVTQTPKHLITATGQRVTLRCSPRSGDLSVYWYQQSLDQGLQFLIQYYNGEERAKGNILERFSAQQFPDLHSELNLSSLELGDSALYFCASSTRTGFDHSGANVLTFGAGSRLTVL.

The chain is built from TRBV5-4 and TRBJ2-3; TRBD2 agrees at 13 bases. CDR3 length: 17 residues. After removal of 4 bases from V and 5 bases from J, the junction contained 10 bases not matched to a gene. Germline CDR1 SGHNT, CDR2 YYREEE (reference sequence). The CDR3 DNA follows: TGTGCCAGCAGCGGACGACTAGCGGGGGGCCCGGGAGATACGCAGTATTTT. Translation: CASSGRLAGGPGDTQYF.

This chain links TRBV28 with TRBJ1-2, with D perhaps TRBD1 (5 bases). Germline-derived CDR1 and CDR2 are MDHEN and SYDVKM. The CDR3 is 10 residues long. The CDR3 spells CGVQDYGYTF. CDR3 bases: TGTGGAGTACAGGACTATGGCTACACCTTC.

The V gene is TRBV5-4, the J gene TRBJ2-2; D gene unclear. The CDR3 extends over 17 amino acids. Germline-derived CDR1 and CDR2 are SGHNT and YYREEE (reference sequence). V lost 0 bases and J 5 bases, leaving 17 bases between the germline ends. The CDR3 sequence: CASSLETNLGLTGELFF. CDR3 DNA: TGTGCCAGCAGCTTGGAGACAAACCTTGGGCTAACCGGGGAGCTGTTTTTT.

The chain joins TRBV2 to TRBJ2-7; perhaps TRBD1 as D (6 bases). The germline V gene encodes CDR1 SNHLY and CDR2 FYNNEI. Trimming stripped 8 bases from V and 1 base from J, with 12 bases between. The CDR3 runs to 13 residues. The CDR3 DNA follows: TGTGCCAGCGGTCAGGGGTGGTCCTACGAGCAGTACTTC. Encoded protein: CASGQGWSYEQYF.

This clone was counted only a few times. The chain couples TRBV10-1 to TRBJ2-3, with D possibly matching TRBD2 (6 bases). Looked up from germline, CDR1 is WNHNN and CDR2 is SYGVQD (reference sequence). V shed 10 bases and J shed 2 bases, with 16 bases lying between them. The CDR3 runs to 14 residues. In DNA form, the CDR3 reads TGCGCCACCTCCCCAGGGACTTACACAGATACGCAGTATTTT. Amino acids: CATSPGTYTDTQYF.

This chain connects TRBV7-9 to TRBJ2-3, with no clear D. The V end lost 5 bases, the J end lost 4 bases, and 13 bases lay between the germline ends. Germline CDR1 is SEHNR and CDR2 is FQNEAQ (reference sequence). The CDR3 has 14 amino acids. For the CDR3, the DNA is TGTGCCAGCAGCCTCATTAGTGGTGCAGATACGCAGTATTTT. Translation: CASSLISGADTQYF.

The chain has TRBV19 and TRBJ2-2, with D uncertain. The CDR3 spans 14 residues. V lost 4 bases, J lost 6 bases, and 12 bases lay in between. Germline-derived CDR1 and CDR2 are LNHDA and SQIVND (reference sequence). The CDR3 is CASSTPTPAGELFF. The CDR3 nucleotides are TGTGCCAGTAGTACCCCCACCCCGGCCGGGGAGCTGTTTTTT. Full variable domain (missing parts from reference TRBV19 and TRBJ2-2): DGGITQSPKYLFRKEGQNVTLSCEQNLNHDAMYWYRQDPGQGLRLIYYSQIVNDFQKGDIAEGYSVSREKKESFPLTVTSAQKNPTAFYLCASSTPTPAGELFFGEGSRLTVL.

The genes are TRBV25-1 and TRBJ2-7; D gene uncertain. Germline V gene sequence: CDR1 MGHDK, CDR2 SYGVNS. V was shortened by 4 bases and J by 0 bases, with 4 bases between the two germline ends. The CDR3 has 12 residues. CDR3 DNA: TGTGCCAGCAGTGCCAGCTCCTACGAGCAGTACTTC. Residues: CASSASSYEQYF.

There are a few counts of this clone. The chain recombines TRBV7-9 with TRBJ2-1, with D possibly matching TRBD2 (5 bases). V lost 3 bases, J lost 9 bases, and 9 bases lay in between. The CDR3 sequence is 12 residues long. The germline V gene encodes CDR1 SEHNR and CDR2 FQNEAQ (reference sequence). The CDR3 coding sequence is TGTGCCAGCAGCTTCGAACGGGGTGAGCAGTTCTTC. This sequence encodes CASSFERGEQFF.